Here is one T cell receptor (beta chain) with its context. The antigen it binds to is not known. Within one base of it there is no much larger clone, and no base qualities were kept. The data originate from a study of early T cells in non-severe SARS-CoV-2 infection (dated by TCRdb to the early 2020s). Some background on the complete study: Because TCR sequencing relied on bulk RNA taken from unsorted whole blood, pairing of alpha and beta chains was not possible. Summary of the overall study and its limitations: Matching against VDJdb was skewed toward anti-spike CD8 responses, likely underestimated virus-specific expansions, and missed private and CD4 specificities.

The V end loses 1 base and the J end loses 3 bases, and a stretch of 10 bases separates them. The germline V gene encodes CDR1 MDHEN and CDR2 SYDVKM. The CDR3 covers 15 residues, taking in both the cysteine and the phenylalanine. CDR3 DNA is the only sequence kept; it has 45 bases, read in frame from the first base. Library preparation employed 5' RACE. TCRdb records NextSeq 500 as the sequencer. Unique molecular identifiers were attached to individual cDNA molecules in the TCR library protocol so that sequencing error and PCR bias could be corrected. Sequencing covered both TCR alpha and beta chains, and within each sample the abundances of alpha and beta sequences were tightly co-correlated. In the paper's pipeline: Decombinator V4 was used to annotate the V gene, J gene and CDR3 of the TCR sequences. Expanded TCRs were defined as changing significantly between any two time points under a Poisson model with p below 0.0001. TCR abundances were normalised to the total number of TCRs sequenced in each sample and reported as counts per million. MAIT TCRs were defined by TRAV1-2 paired with TRAJ12, TRAJ20 or TRAJ33, and iNKT TCRs by TRAV10 paired with TRAJ18. VDJdb, accessed on 1 November 2021, was searched for TCRs annotated for CMV, EBV and SARS-CoV-2, and TCRs annotated for more than one antigen were excluded. Using fastp trimming at Q25 and MiXCR clonotype assembly, TCRdb reanalyzed the public sequencing data and kept in-frame beta chains. One record per CDR3 amino acid sequence lists the most common genes and DNA. These V and J calls originate from TCRdb's pipeline instead of the authors' own analysis. This sample has around 50,000 distinct CDR3 sequences in its table, and approximately 13% of those were observed once. Clones ranked in the top ten supply 3% to 4.5% of the sample.

This was a case-control study nested in a cohort of healthcare workers in London, UK, who had nasopharyngeal swab PCR tests and blood samples taken every week. Healthcare workers were enrolled in the week of the UK lockdown, from 23 to 31 March 2020, and were followed every week for up to 16 weeks. Source material: whole blood. The sequence joins TRBV28 to TRBJ2-1; 6 matching bases give a weak D call of TRBD2. The TCR comes from an adult who was a healthcare worker with PCR-confirmed SARS-CoV-2 infection or an uninfected control (not recorded which). The sequenced DNA: TGTGCCAGCAGTTTATTAGCGGCGAACTACAATGAGCAGTTCTTC. It codes for CASSLLAANYNEQFF.